The rows below give T cell receptor beta chains drawn from one sample of a study of blood T cells in healthy people across ages. TCRdb re-derived calls from the 5' RACE reads in MiXCR, one entry per CDR3 protein. The sample has about 1.1 million distinct CDR3 sequences, roughly two fifths seen once. Sequenced material: blood. These TCRs come from a man aged 18-30 years in good health. CDR3s include the opening cysteine and the closing phenylalanine or tryptophan. D genes are given only for firm matches. A row's size may be missing; if present it is once, few, many or a size class.

v_call,clone_size,d_call,j_call,cdr3_aa,cdr3_nt
TRBV4-3,-,-,TRBJ2-7,CASSQEQVSLREQYF,TGCGCCAGCAGCCAAGAGCAGGTCTCTCTACGGGAGCAGTACTTC
TRBV20-1,few,-,TRBJ1-5,CSARGTRFSNQPQHF,TGCAGTGCTAGGGGGACAAGATTTAGCAATCAGCCCCAGCATTTT
TRBV7-2,-,-,TRBJ1-2,CASSLETPGYTF,TGTGCCAGCAGCTTAGAAACCCCTGGCTACACCTTC
TRBV15,-,-,TRBJ1-1,CATSREKNTEAFF,TGTGCCACCAGCAGAGAAAAGAACACTGAAGCTTTCTTT
TRBV9,many,TRBD1,TRBJ2-5,CASSGAGGFGETQYF,TGTGCCAGCAGTGGGGCAGGGGGCTTTGGAGAGACCCAGTACTTC
TRBV7-6,-,TRBD1,TRBJ2-7,CASSSKPHALTRGPYEQYF,TGTGCCAGCAGCTCTAAGCCCCATGCCTTAACTAGGGGGCCATACGAGCAGTACTTC
TRBV4-1,-,-,TRBJ2-1,CASSHRGLGDNEQFF,TGCGCCAGCAGCCACAGGGGTTTGGGCGACAATGAGCAGTTCTTC
TRBV5-1,few,-,TRBJ2-2,CASSFSDYTGELFF,TGCGCCAGCAGCTTTAGCGACTACACCGGGGAGCTGTTTTTT
TRBV11-2,-,-,TRBJ2-3,CASSSRAGDTDTQYF,TGTGCCAGCAGCTCCAGGGCTGGGGACACAGATACGCAGTATTTT
TRBV7-9,-,-,TRBJ2-6,CASSLTDRTVNSGANVLTF,TGTGCCAGTAGCCTGACGGACAGAACCGTCAACTCTGGGGCCAACGTCCTGACTTTC
TRBV6-5,once,-,TRBJ1-1,CASSYRPGSTTNTEAFF,TGTGCCAGCAGTTACCGGCCAGGGTCTACAACCAACACTGAAGCTTTTTTT
TRBV5-1,-,-,TRBJ2-7,CASSFRVASYEQYF,TGCGCCAGCAGCTTCAGGGTGGCCTCCTACGAGCAGTACTTC
TRBV28,-,-,TRBJ1-2,CASGDSGGTANYGYTF,TGTGCCAGTGGGGATTCCGGAGGGACCGCTAACTATGGCTACACCTTC
TRBV27,few,-,TRBJ2-5,CASSFRGGDGETQYF,TGTGCCAGCAGTTTCCGTGGAGGGGACGGGGAGACCCAGTACTTC
TRBV4-1,-,-,TRBJ1-2,CASSQGQGRGYGYTF,TGCGCCAGCAGCCAAGGCCAGGGGAGGGGCTATGGCTACACCTTC
TRBV5-4,-,-,TRBJ1-6,CASSLPGGSNSPLHF,TGTGCCAGCAGCTTGCCGGGCGGGAGTAATTCACCCCTCCACTTT
TRBV6-6,-,-,TRBJ1-3,CASSYSTGPPRNTIYF,TGTGCCAGCAGTTACTCTACCGGGCCACCACGAAACACCATATATTTT
TRBV3-1,-,-,TRBJ2-3,CASSQVSSSSDTQYF,TGTGCCAGCAGCCAAGTATCTAGCAGCTCAGATACGCAGTATTTT
TRBV4-1,few,-,TRBJ1-2,CASSPPGLNARGYTF,TGCGCCAGCAGCCCCCCAGGGCTCAACGCGAGAGGCTACACCTTC
TRBV12-3/TRBV12-4,few,-,TRBJ2-3,CASTQWGGLGTDTQYF,TGTGCCAGCACTCAATGGGGGGGGCTCGGGACAGATACGCAGTATTTT
TRBV13,-,-,TRBJ2-1,CASSFGRDQQFF,TGTGCCAGCAGCTTCGGGCGGGACCAGCAGTTCTTC
TRBV27,-,-,TRBJ2-3,CASSLRGVHTQYF,TGTGCCAGCAGTTTGAGGGGGGTCCATACGCAGTATTTT
TRBV28,-,-,TRBJ2-2,CASGGKDSPNTGELFF,TGTGCCAGCGGGGGGAAGGACAGTCCGAACACCGGGGAGCTGTTTTTT
TRBV5-1,few,TRBD1,TRBJ2-3,CASSLPGQSTDTQYF,TGCGCCAGCAGCTTGCCGGGACAGAGCACAGATACGCAGTATTTT
TRBV4-3,-,TRBD1,TRBJ1-2,CASSQDQGADGYTF,TGCGCCAGCAGCCAAGATCAGGGGGCGGATGGCTACACCTTC
TRBV4-2,few,TRBD1,TRBJ1-2,CASSQQKGSFDRGYGYTF,TGTGCCAGCAGCCAACAAAAGGGAAGTTTCGACAGGGGCTATGGCTACACCTTC
TRBV24-1,-,-,TRBJ1-1,CATSDPRADNTEAFF,TGTGCCACCAGTGACCCCCGGGCGGATAACACTGAAGCTTTCTTT
TRBV6-2/TRBV6-3,few,-,TRBJ2-7,CASSRASGARVNEQYF,TGTGCCAGCAGTAGAGCTTCCGGAGCTAGAGTCAATGAGCAGTACTTC
TRBV12-3/TRBV12-4,-,-,TRBJ1-2,CASSPSSANGYTF,TGTGCCAGCAGTCCTTCAAGCGCCAATGGCTACACCTTC
TRBV5-1,few,-,TRBJ2-7,CASSLGLALPSYEQYF,TGCGCCAGCAGCTTGGGCCTAGCCCTCCCCTCCTACGAGCAGTACTTC
TRBV20-1,few,TRBD2,TRBJ2-1,CSASPGLRGEQFF,TGCAGTGCTAGCCCGGGACTACGGGGTGAGCAGTTCTTC
TRBV20-1,few,TRBD2,TRBJ2-3,CSARDQGGGASRDTQYF,TGCAGTGCTAGAGATCAGGGCGGGGGGGCCTCAAGAGATACGCAGTATTTT
TRBV6-2/TRBV6-3,few,-,TRBJ2-3,CARSDVQISSTDTQYF,TGTGCCAGAAGTGATGTCCAAATCTCTAGCACAGATACGCAGTATTTT
TRBV7-8,-,-,TRBJ1-1,CAGSVNTEAFF,TGTGCCGGCAGCGTCAACACTGAAGCTTTCTTT